The 24 T cell receptor beta chains below all came from one sample that was sequenced in a study of T cells in Graves' hyperthyroidism and ophthalmopathy. RNA transcripts served as the template for amplifying TCR beta CDR3 regions. Researchers ran a first-round RT-PCR on the TCR CDR3 using the HTBI primer set. From the multiplex PCR reads, TCRdb called clonotypes with MiXCR, one entry per CDR3 protein. The sample yields more than 600,000 distinct CDR3 sequences, 15% to 20% seen once. The sequenced sample consisted of blood. Receptors originate from a young man with Graves' hyperthyroidism.

This clonotype was picked up a small number of times. This chain uses TRBV7-9 with TRBJ2-7; 7 nucleotides match TRBD2. The CDR3 contains 16 residues. V lost 7 bases to trimming and J lost 4 bases; unmatched junction nucleotides: 16. CDR1 is SEHNR, CDR2 FQNEAQ, per germline (reference sequence). CDR3 residues: CASTLGRETGKYEQYF. The CDR3 DNA reads TGTGCCAGCACCCTGGGGCGGGAGACGGGGAAATACGAGCAGTACTTC.

This clonotype was detected only a few times. The V gene is TRBV28, the J gene TRBJ2-3; no reliable D call. This CDR3 is built from 15 residues. Germline CDR1 reads MDHEN; CDR2 reads SYDVKM. Trimming removed 8 bases from V and 2 bases from J, with 17 bases in between. The CDR3: CASSSPPPFTDTQYF. The CDR3 bases are TGTGCCAGCTCTTCCCCCCCACCCTTCACAGATACGCAGTATTTT. Full variable domain (rest looked up from reference TRBV28 and TRBJ2-3): DVKVTQSSRYLVKRTGEKVFLECVQDMDHENMFWYRQDPGLGLRLIYFSYDVKMKEKGDIPEGYSVSREKKERFSLILESASTNQTSMYLCASSSPPPFTDTQYFGPGTRLTVL.

This clonotype was detected a few times. The CDR3 ends on some other residue instead of the conserved phenylalanine or tryptophan, so this is likely a read error. The chain recombines TRBV28 with TRBJ1-2; no definite D call. Germline CDR1 reads MDHEN; CDR2 reads SYDVKM. The CDR3 is made up of 12 amino acids. Trimming pared 2 bases from V and 3 bases from J, leaving 4 bases between. In nucleotides, the CDR3 is TGTGCCAGCAGTTTAACAGACTATGGCTACACCTCC. It yields the protein CASSLTDYGYTS.

This chain links TRBV20-1 with TRBJ1-1; 9 bases agree with TRBD1. CDR1 and CDR2 from the germline V gene are DFQATT and SNEGSKA (reference sequence). V was clipped by 0 bases and J by 9 bases; unmatched bases: 8. The CDR3 loop spans 14 amino acids. The CDR3 region is CSAREQTGTGKAFF. CDR3 nucleotides: TGCAGTGCTAGAGAACAAACCGGGACAGGGAAAGCTTTCTTT.

This chain's CDR3 is CASSGEGTRRDTQYF. The CDR3 DNA reads TGTGCCAGCAGCGGGGAAGGGACCCGTCGGGATACGCAGTATTTT. V and J are TRBV9 and TRBJ2-3, with D possibly being TRBD1 or TRBD2 (5 bases each). The germline CDR1 and CDR2 sequences are SGDLS and YYNGEE. The V end was cut by 3 bases, the J end by 6 bases, with 17 bases between. The CDR3 sequence is 15 residues long.

CDR3 sequence (DNA): TGTGCCAGCAGCCAAGGTCTGAACGGTTATCAGCCCCAGCATTTT. It translates to CASSQGLNGYQPQHF. The J gene is TRBJ1-5, the V gene TRBV4-2; D ambiguous. This CDR3 has 15 residues. Germline V lookup: CDR1 LGHNA, CDR2 YNFKEQ. Trimming shortened V by 1 base and J by 5 bases, and 12 bases separated the two germline ends.

This clonotype was counted ten times or more. The V call is TRBV2, the J call TRBJ2-7; weak D call: TRBD1 (6 bases). Germline V gene data show CDR1 as SNHLY and CDR2 as FYNNEI. Trimming cost V 8 bases and J 2 bases, with 13 bases left between them. CDR3 length equals 13 residues. In DNA, the CDR3 is TGTGCCAGCTTCACAGGGTTAACCTACGAGCAGTACTTC. Amino acids: CASFTGLTYEQYF.

This chain links TRBV6-1 with TRBJ2-7; perhaps TRBD1 as D (6 bases). Looked up from germline, CDR1 is MNHNS and CDR2 is SASEGT. The germline V and J ends were trimmed by 6 bases and 1 base, with 13 bases remaining between them. This CDR3 spans 14 amino acids. The CDR3 reads CASRQGPGSYEQYF. CDR3 coding DNA: TGTGCCAGCAGACAGGGCCCAGGGTCCTACGAGCAGTACTTC.

There are many counts of this clonotype. This chain connects TRBV18 to TRBJ2-3; TRBD1 agrees at 7 bases. CDR1 KGHSH and CDR2 LQKENI come from the germline V gene. The CDR3 spans 15 residues. The ends lost 1 base at V and 6 bases at J; junction bases unmatched: 7. CDR3 nucleotides: TGTGCCAGCTCACCACGACAGGGTGGTTGGGATACGCAGTATTTT. Translated: CASSPRQGGWDTQYF.

This clonotype was detected many times. The rearrangement links TRBV27 to TRBJ2-3, with 8 bases identical to TRBD1. J lost 3 bases, V lost 6 bases, and 14 bases had no gene match. This CDR3 is built from 17 residues. Germline lookup yields CDR1 MNHEY and CDR2 SMNVEV (reference sequence). CDR3 DNA sequence: TGTGCCAGCAGCGAGACTCGGACAGGGAGGCCAACAGATACGCAGTATTTT. This sequence encodes CASSETRTGRPTDTQYF.

In this sample, this clonotype turned up many times. The V call is TRBV14, the J call TRBJ2-3; D is unresolved. V shed 0 bases and J shed 2 bases, with 6 bases lying between them. The germline V gene encodes CDR1 SGHDN and CDR2 FVKESK. The CDR3 consists of 14 residues. The CDR3 DNA reads as TGTGCCAGCAGCCAAGAGGTCCTCACAGATACGCAGTATTTT. This codes for CASSQEVLTDTQYF.

This clonotype was counted a few times. V is TRBV3-1 and J is TRBJ2-1; TRBD2 matches at 13 bases. The germline CDR1 and CDR2 sequences are LGHDT and YNNKEL (reference sequence). This CDR3 region has 16 residues. J was trimmed by 5 bases and V by 5 bases; bases with no gene match: 6. The CDR3 region is CASSELAGGVNNEQFF. The CDR3 DNA reads as TGTGCCAGCAGCGAACTAGCGGGAGGGGTAAACAATGAGCAGTTCTTC.

This clonotype was observed at least ten times. The V call is TRBV3-1, the J call TRBJ1-1; D might be TRBD1 (6 bases). The CDR3 consists of 14 residues. Germline V CDR1 and CDR2: LGHDT, YNNKEL (reference sequence). The germline V and J ends were trimmed by 5 bases and 4 bases, with 14 bases remaining between them. CDR3 loop: CASSYGRGGTEAFF. DNA of the CDR3: TGTGCCAGCAGCTACGGACGAGGGGGCACTGAAGCTTTCTTT.

This clonotype occurred a few times. V gene TRBV4-1 combines with J gene TRBJ1-1, with D perhaps matching TRBD1 (6 bases). CDR3 length: 14 amino acids. Germline V gives CDR1 MGHRA, CDR2 YSYEKL. The V gene lost 0 bases and the J gene lost 5 bases, with 10 bases spanning the gap. CDR3 sequence (DNA): TGCGCCAGCAGCCAAGATTTCAGGGGAACTGAAGCTTTCTTT. Amino acids: CASSQDFRGTEAFF.

In its sample, this clonotype was seen many times. The chain employs TRBV28 and TRBJ2-7; a possible D gene is TRBD2 (6 bases). Germline V CDR1 and CDR2: MDHEN, SYDVKM. This CDR3 spans 17 amino acids. V was pared by 3 bases and J by 0 bases, with 18 bases between. The CDR3 region is CASSFLAGLMPSYEQYF. CDR3 nucleotides: TGTGCCAGCAGTTTTTTGGCGGGACTTATGCCCTCCTACGAGCAGTACTTC. Complete variable domain (other parts from reference TRBV28 and TRBJ2-7): DVKVTQSSRYLVKRTGEKVFLECVQDMDHENMFWYRQDPGLGLRLIYFSYDVKMKEKGDIPEGYSVSREKKERFSLILESASTNQTSMYLCASSFLAGLMPSYEQYFGPGTRLTVT.

This clonotype was picked up many times. This chain links TRBV18 with TRBJ2-5; D is unresolved. The CDR3 runs to 12 residues. The germline gives CDR1 KGHSH, CDR2 LQKENI. V was trimmed by 6 bases and J by 4 bases, leaving 9 bases between them. CDR3 coding DNA: TGTGCCAGCTCGCCCGGTGTAGAGACCCAGTACTTC. Translation gives CASSPGVETQYF.

This CDR3 is CAIHGAGDTQYF. CDR3 bases: TGTGCCATCCACGGAGCAGGGGACACGCAGTATTTT. This sequence joins TRBV10-3 and TRBJ2-3; D is perhaps TRBD1 (6 bases). The V and J ends lost 8 bases and 9 bases respectively, with 15 bases between them. Per the germline V gene, CDR1 is ENHRY and CDR2 is SYGVKD. This CDR3 spans 12 amino acids.

This clonotype was seen repeatedly, ten times or more. V and J are TRBV28 and TRBJ1-6; D ambiguous. Trimming took 2 bases from V and 14 from J, leaving 10 bases between them. This CDR3 comprises 12 residues. Germline CDR1 is MDHEN and CDR2 is SYDVKM. CDR3 sequence reads: CASSLLAESLHF. DNA for the CDR3: TGTGCCAGCAGTTTACTGGCAGAATCCCTCCACTTT.

This clonotype was recorded at least ten times. The rearrangement uses TRBV12-3 or TRBV12-4 and TRBJ2-3; D not certain. The CDR3 is 17 amino acids. V lost 6 bases to trimming and J lost 2 bases, with 21 bases between them. CDR3 sequence: CASSLPRSVTPTDTQYF. CDR3 coding DNA: TGTGCCAGCAGCCTCCCCCGGAGCGTCACGCCCACAGATACGCAGTATTTT.

A few counts support this clonotype. The chain joins TRBV3-1 to TRBJ2-7; TRBD2 matches 7 bases. The CDR3 has 18 residues. With 2 bases clipped from V and 0 bases from J, the junction kept 13 bases outside the gene matches. The V gene's germline CDR1 is LGHDT and CDR2 YNNKEL (reference sequence). The CDR3 DNA reads as TGTGCCAGCAGCCAAACCTACCCCTCTAGCGGATCCTCCTACGAGCAGTACTTC. This sequence encodes CASSQTYPSSGSSYEQYF.

This clonotype was seen a handful of times. The V and J genes are TRBV10-3 and TRBJ2-1; 8 positions agree with TRBD2. In germline, CDR1 is ENHRY, CDR2 SYGVKD. After removal of 3 bases from V and 0 bases from J, the junction contained 7 bases not matched to a gene. This CDR3 spans 17 amino acids. The DNA for the CDR3 is TGTGCCATCAGTGATTTACTAGCGGCTAGCTCCTACAATGAGCAGTTCTTC. It yields the protein CAISDLLAASSYNEQFF.

This clonotype showed up just a few times. The rearrangement joins TRBV5-1 to TRBJ2-3, with 7 nucleotides matching TRBD2. Germline assignment: CDR1 SGHRS and CDR2 YFSETQ. The CDR3 length is 17 residues. The J segment lost 3 bases and the V segment lost 0 bases, leaving 10 bases of the junction unmatched. The CDR3 DNA is TGCGCCAGCAGCTTGGGAGGCGGAGCGGGAAGGACAGATACGCAGTATTTT. It translates to CASSLGGGAGRTDTQYF.

This clonotype was recorded many times. In nucleotides, the CDR3 is TGTGCCATCAGTGCTGACCCTAATGAGCAGTTCTTC. This translates into CAISADPNEQFF. This chain connects TRBV10-3 to TRBJ2-1; no clear D. The CDR3 sequence is 12 residues long. Germline V gene lookup returns CDR1 ENHRY and CDR2 SYGVKD. The V end was cut by 4 bases, the J end by 7 bases, with 8 bases between.

This clonotype has ten or more counts. The chain couples TRBV7-9 to TRBJ2-7, with TRBD1 identical over 7 bases. V trimming: 6 bases; J trimming: 6 bases; junction bases outside the gene matches: 5. The germline V gene encodes CDR1 SEHNR and CDR2 FQNEAQ (reference sequence). There are 12 residues in the CDR3. CDR3 protein: CASSTGVGEQYF. Written as DNA, the CDR3 is TGTGCCAGCAGTACAGGGGTTGGCGAGCAGTACTTC.